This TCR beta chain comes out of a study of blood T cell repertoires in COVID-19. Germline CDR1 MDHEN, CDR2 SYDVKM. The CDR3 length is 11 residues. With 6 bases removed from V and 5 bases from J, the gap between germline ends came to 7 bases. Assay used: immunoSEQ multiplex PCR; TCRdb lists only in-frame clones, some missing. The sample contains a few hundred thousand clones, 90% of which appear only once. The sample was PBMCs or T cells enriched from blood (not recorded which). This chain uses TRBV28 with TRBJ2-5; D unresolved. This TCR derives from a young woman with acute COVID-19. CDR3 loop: CASRTGETQYF. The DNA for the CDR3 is TGTGCCAGCAGGACCGGGGAGACCCAGTACTTC.